The following is a T cell receptor (beta chain) sequence with its context. This clone came up a few times. Its antigen is currently not known. No clone much larger than this one lies a single base away; base qualities are absent. This entry belongs to a study of beta chain features in type 1 diabetes (dated by TCRdb to the late 2010s). A note on the overall study: Mean age, gender distribution, total cell number and subset yield were not different between patients and healthy donors. Across all samples, fewer than 130 million sorted cells were examined, and cell number per subset correlated strongly with RNA yield. In the study, recently diagnosed type 1 diabetes patients and matched healthy donors were compared on the TCRB repertoires of their sorted circulating CD4+ T cell subsets. Naive and central memory subsets were obtained from all 30 or so donors, but regulatory and stem cell-like memory subsets were isolated from only 8 patients and 8 healthy donors.

Its CDR3 holds 14 amino acids, cysteine through phenylalanine. The kept DNA is CDR3 alone, 42 bases in frame from the first base. Taken from the germline V gene (reference sequence), the CDR1 and CDR2 loops are GTSNPN and SVGIG. From V the trimming removes 8 bases and from J it removes 2 bases, while the gene matches leave 5 bases of the junction unaccounted for. On the study overall, not on this receptor specifically: Naive, central memory and regulatory TCRB repertoires appeared to be more alike among patients than among healthy donors. PCR may preferentially amplify shorter templates, but because patient and control samples were amplified and corrected together, any resulting skew would affect both groups equally. Type 1 diabetes patients showed a moderate but significant shortening of TCRB CDR3 length in all four CD4+ subsets. Fewer insertions and more nucleotide deletions at VDJ recombination sites were observed in patients with type 1 diabetes, implying thymic rearrangement abnormalities. Because the HLA sub-analyses included only small numbers of individuals, any influence of HLA type on TCRB rearrangement was left unresolved. Because cDNA was sequenced instead of genomic DNA, activated cells with high expression could be over-represented, although the groups did not differ in activation or CD3 levels.

All of the isolated RNA was reverse transcribed with the High Capacity cDNA Reverse Transcription Kit, so expressed TCRB transcripts were sequenced. For stem cell-like memory T cell samples, survey-depth immunoSEQ sequencing was used, averaging about 970,000 total reads per sample. Sorted cells were lysed in RLT buffer and RNA was extracted with DNase-treated RNeasy Micro or Mini kits, depending on cell number. Each cell subset was processed on its own to prevent cross-contamination, while patient and healthy donor samples were processed together. TCRB sequences were amplified from cDNA with the immunoSEQ multiplex PCR, producing 87-bp fragments spanning the CDR3 region. The amplicons were sequenced using the Illumina HiSeq platform. On the authors' methods: PCR bias was computationally corrected using synthetic template baselines, reads within Hamming distance 2 were collapsed, and singletons that could not be merged were discarded. Reads were aligned against IMGT so that V, D and J genes, CDR3 length and insertions or deletions at six rearrangement sites could be assigned. Within each subset, clonotype counts were normalized to sorted cell number, after which true diversity and Gini coefficients were computed with the tcR R package. The overlap coefficient, calculated on TCRB nucleotide sequences, was used to quantify repertoire sharing. In TCRdb, the immuneACCESS table is reduced to in-frame sequences with V and J assigned. These tables do not hold every clone; where another copy was compared, an unresolved V gene accounts for under half, and the others remain unexplained. V and J calls and clone size are copied from that table; D and trimming were computed from the DNA. In this sample the table shows 110,000 or so clones, about two fifths of which occur a single time. The biggest ten clones account for approximately 0.065% of the sample.

From each donor, a single peripheral blood sample of about 116 mL on average was drawn into heparinised tubes. A BD FACSAria II and a panel including CD45RO, CCR7, CD25, CD127, CD95 and CD27 were used to sort naive, central memory, regulatory and stem cell-like memory CD4+ T cells. All sorted populations exceeded 95% purity. PBMCs were separated immediately by Lymphoprep density gradient centrifugation and were stained directly, without being cultured. To minimize batch effects, samples were stained and sorted in pairs, one healthy donor with one patient per experiment. The sample comprised stem cell memory CD4+ T cells from blood. The sample's cell subset or site label is to be understood as: stem cell-like memory CD4+ T cells. This TCR derives from a woman younger than 30 in good health. Recombination joined TRBV30 with TRBJ2-2, with TRBD1 identical over 10 junction bases. This receptor carries the CDR3 CARDRGKNTGELFF. The bases are TGTGCCCGGGACAGGGGCAAAAACACCGGGGAGCTGTTTTTT.